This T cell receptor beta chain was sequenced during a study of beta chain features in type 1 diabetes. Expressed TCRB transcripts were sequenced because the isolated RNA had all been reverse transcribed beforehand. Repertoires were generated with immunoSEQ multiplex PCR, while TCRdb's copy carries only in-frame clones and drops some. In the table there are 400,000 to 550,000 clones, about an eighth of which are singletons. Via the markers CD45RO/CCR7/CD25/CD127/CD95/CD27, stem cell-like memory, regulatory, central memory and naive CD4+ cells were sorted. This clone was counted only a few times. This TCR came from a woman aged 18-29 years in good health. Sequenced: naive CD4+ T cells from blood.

CDR3 amino acids: CASSLVYTEAFF. Here the CDR3 DNA reads TGTGCCAGCAGCTTAGTTTACACTGAAGCTTTCTTT. The rearrangement joins TRBV7-9 to TRBJ1-1; D is ambiguous. V lost 1 base, J lost 3 bases, and 3 bases lay in between. The CDR3 consists of 12 residues. Germline lookup yields CDR1 SEHNR and CDR2 FQNEAQ (reference sequence).